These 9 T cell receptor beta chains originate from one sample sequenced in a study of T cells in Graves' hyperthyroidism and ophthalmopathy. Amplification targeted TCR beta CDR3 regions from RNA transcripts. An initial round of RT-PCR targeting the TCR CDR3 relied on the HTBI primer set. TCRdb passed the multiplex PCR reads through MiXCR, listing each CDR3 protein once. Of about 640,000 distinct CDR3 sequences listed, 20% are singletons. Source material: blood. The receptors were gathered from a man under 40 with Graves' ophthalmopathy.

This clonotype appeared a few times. This chain's CDR3 is CASRTSGTDTQYF. The CDR3 DNA follows: TGTGCCAGCAGAACTAGCGGCACAGATACGCAGTATTTT. This chain links TRBV27 with TRBJ2-3, with 7 nucleotides matching TRBD2. Germline V gives CDR1 MNHEY, CDR2 SMNVEV (reference sequence). Losses at the gene ends were 6 bases for V and 1 base for J; bases not matched to a gene: 1. There are 13 residues in the CDR3.

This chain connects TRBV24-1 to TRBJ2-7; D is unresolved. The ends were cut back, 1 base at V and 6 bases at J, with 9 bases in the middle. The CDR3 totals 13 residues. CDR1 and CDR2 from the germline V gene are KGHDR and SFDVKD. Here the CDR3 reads CATSDFSGAEQYF. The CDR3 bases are TGTGCCACCAGTGATTTTTCCGGTGCCGAGCAGTACTTC.

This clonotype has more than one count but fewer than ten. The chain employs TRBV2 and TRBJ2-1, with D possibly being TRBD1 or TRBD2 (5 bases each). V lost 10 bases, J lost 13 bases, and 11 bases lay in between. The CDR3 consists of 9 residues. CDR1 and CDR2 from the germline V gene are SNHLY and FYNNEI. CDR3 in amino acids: CATGTPQFF. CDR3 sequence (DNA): TGTGCCACCGGGACCCCCCAGTTCTTC.

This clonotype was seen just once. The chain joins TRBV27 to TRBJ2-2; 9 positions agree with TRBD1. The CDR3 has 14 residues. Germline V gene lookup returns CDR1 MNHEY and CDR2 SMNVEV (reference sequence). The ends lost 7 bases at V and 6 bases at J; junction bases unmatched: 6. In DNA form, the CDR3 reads TGTGCCAGCAAAGACAGGGGGGGTCCCGGGGAGCTGTTTTTT. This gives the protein CASKDRGGPGELFF.

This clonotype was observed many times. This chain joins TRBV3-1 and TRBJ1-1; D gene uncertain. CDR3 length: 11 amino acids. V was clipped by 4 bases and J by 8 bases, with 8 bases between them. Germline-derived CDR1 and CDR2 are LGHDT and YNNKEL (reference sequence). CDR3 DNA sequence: TGTGCCAGCAGCCGAGGCTCGGAAGCTTTCTTT. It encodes CASSRGSEAFF.

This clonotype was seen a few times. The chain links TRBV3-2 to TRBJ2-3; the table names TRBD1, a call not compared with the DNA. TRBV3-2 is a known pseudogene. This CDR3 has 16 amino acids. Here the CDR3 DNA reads TGTGCCAGCAGCCAAGTTTGGCCCGGGAGACCAGATACGCAGTATTTT. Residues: CASSQVWPGRPDTQYF.

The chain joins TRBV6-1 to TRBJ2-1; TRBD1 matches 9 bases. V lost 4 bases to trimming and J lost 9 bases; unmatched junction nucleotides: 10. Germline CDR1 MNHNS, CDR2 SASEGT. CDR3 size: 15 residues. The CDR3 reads CASSGRDRVGAEQFF. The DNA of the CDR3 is TGTGCCAGCAGTGGACGGGACAGGGTAGGTGCTGAGCAGTTCTTC.

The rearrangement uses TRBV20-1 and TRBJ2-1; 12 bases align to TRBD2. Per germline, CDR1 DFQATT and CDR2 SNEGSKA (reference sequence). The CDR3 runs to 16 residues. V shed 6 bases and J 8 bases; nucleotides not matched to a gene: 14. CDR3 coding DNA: TGCAGTGCAGTATCCCTGACTAGCGGGAGTGGGGATGAGCAGTTCTTC. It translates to CSAVSLTSGSGDEQFF.

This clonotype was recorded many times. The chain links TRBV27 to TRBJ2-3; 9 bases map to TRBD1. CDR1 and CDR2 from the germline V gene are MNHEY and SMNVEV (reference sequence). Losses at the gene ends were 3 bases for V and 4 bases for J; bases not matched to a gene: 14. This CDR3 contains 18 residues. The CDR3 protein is CASSFYAGTGGESDTQYF. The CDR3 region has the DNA TGTGCCAGCAGTTTCTATGCCGGAACAGGGGGCGAATCAGATACGCAGTATTTT.